This note documents a single T cell receptor beta chain sequence. The target of this receptor is not known. Base qualities were left out, and no much larger clone turns up one base away. CDR1 SGHDT and CDR2 YYEEEE were looked up in the germline V gene. The CDR3 sequence holds 15 residues, the cysteine and phenylalanine included. Of the read, only the CDR3 DNA is kept; its 45 bases are in frame from base 1. V is trimmed back by 2 bases and J by 4 bases, and the junction contains 4 bases that no gene match accounts for. This sample was taken from a study of blood T cell repertoires in COVID-19 (TCRdb year 2020). In the study overall: The collaborator samples originated in the United States, Italy and Spain and spanned the acute and convalescent phases of COVID-19. Where HLA class I and class II types were available, the types were taken from metadata supplied by the sample provider, not from assay-based typing. The dataset comprised deeply sampled blood TCRbeta repertoires from subjects exposed to, actively infected with, or recovered from COVID-19. Samples came from the ongoing ImmuneRACE study (first 160 participants) plus 1,254 subjects from 6 global collaborators. The prospective study material was composed of cDNA or gDNA derived from T cells, B-cell-depleted T cells, or PBMCs. The repertoires were made available in a free public database intended to serve as a resource for research on the immune response to SARS-CoV-2. Sample metadata almost always included a de-identified subject ID, COVID-19 status, age in years and sex. Broader findings and caveats from the paper: The amount of clinical and demographic metadata varied by source and participant and was provided uncurated.

TCRbeta CDR3 regions were amplified from genomic DNA using the immunoSEQ Assay, a bias-controlled multiplex PCR. The authors processed their data as follows. Within the assay, amplification of reference gene primers was used to estimate how many nucleated cells each sample contained. To quantify the absolute abundance of each unique TCRbeta CDR3 rearrangement, sequence reads were collapsed and filtered. For each sample, productive Simpson clonality was calculated as the square root of Simpson's diversity index over productive rearrangements. TCRdb took this table from immuneACCESS and kept in-frame rearrangements with V and J called. Such tables lack part of the clones; where checked against another copy, unresolved V genes explain under half of the gap, and the rest is unexplained. D and trimming were read from the DNA, whereas the V and J calls and clone size are those reported in that table. Recorded for this sample are 190,000 or so clones; about 89% of them occurred a single time. Clones ranked in the top ten supply over 7% of the sample.

Participants in the prospective study were aged about 18 to 89 years, lived in under 30 United States geographic areas, and enrolled through a virtual design. In the prospective study, participants were assigned to cohorts based on the clinical history participants reported in a screening survey and a study questionnaire. Recovered participants in ImmuneRACE Cohort 3 were defined as having two consecutive negative NP/OP PCR tests, clearance from a healthcare professional, or resolution of symptoms. In the prospective study, mobile phlebotomists collected whole blood, serum and a nasopharyngeal or oropharyngeal swab from each participant. Prospective study participants could optionally give additional blood draws and questionnaires over an approximately 2-month period. Before DNA extraction, prospective study blood samples were shipped either frozen or at room temperature.

This TCR was recovered from a woman under 30 who had recovered from COVID-19. The source material was PBMCs or T cells enriched from blood (not recorded which). The chain is encoded by TRBV5-6 joined to TRBJ2-2; 8 middle bases align to TRBD1. The CDR3 region reads CASSFGTGGTGELFF. The sequenced DNA is TGTGCCAGCAGCTTCGGGACAGGTGGCACCGGGGAGCTGTTTTTT.